The clone carrying this TCR beta chain showed up just a few times. Its antigen is undetermined. The source of the sample is a study of T-cell reconstitution after alpha-beta-depleted transplantation in children. Whole-study findings and limits: The authors attributed T-cell counts and diversity one year after transplant mostly to newly produced T cells. Several patients had high TCRbeta diversity at day 60; it came from surviving recipient T cells and thymic progenitors. Several hundred expanded graft clones reportedly gave rise to the alpha-beta T cells present about two months after transplant.

Preparation of the TCRbeta library involved a method that used unique molecular identifiers. TCRdb re-analysed the PCR reads in MiXCR, keeping a single row per CDR3 protein. The table lists approximately 400,000 distinct CDR3 sequences, roughly 16% of them singletons. The sequence derives from a boy in the first two years of life who had a stem cell transplant for Wiskott-Aldrich syndrome, so the T cells may come from the graft donor. Sequencing used PBMCs, mostly from graft donor cells, obtained 360 days after TCRalphabeta/CD19-depleted stem cell transplant.

CDR3 amino acids: CASSTRDRGAQYF. The DNA of the CDR3 is TGTGCCAGCAGCACCAGGGACAGGGGGGCGCAGTATTTT. J is TRBJ2-3 and V is TRBV3-1; TRBD1 agrees at 11 bases. This CDR3 is 13 amino acids long. Per the germline V gene, CDR1 is LGHDT and CDR2 is YNNKEL (reference sequence). Unmatched junction bases numbered 5, after V lost 5 bases and J lost 10 bases.